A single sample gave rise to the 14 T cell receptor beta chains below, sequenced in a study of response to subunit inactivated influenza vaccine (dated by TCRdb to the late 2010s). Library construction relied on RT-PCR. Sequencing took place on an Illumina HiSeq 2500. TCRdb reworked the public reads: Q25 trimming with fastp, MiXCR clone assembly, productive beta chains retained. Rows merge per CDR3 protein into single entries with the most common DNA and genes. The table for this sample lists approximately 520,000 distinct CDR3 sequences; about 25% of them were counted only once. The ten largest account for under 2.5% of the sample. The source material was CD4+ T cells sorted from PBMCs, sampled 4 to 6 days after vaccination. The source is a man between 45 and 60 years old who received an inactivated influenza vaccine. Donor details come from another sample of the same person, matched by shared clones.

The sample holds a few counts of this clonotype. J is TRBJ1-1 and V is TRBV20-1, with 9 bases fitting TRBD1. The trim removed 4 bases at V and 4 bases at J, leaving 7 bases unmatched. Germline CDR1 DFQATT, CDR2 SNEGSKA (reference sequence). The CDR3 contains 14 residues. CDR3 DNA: TGCAGTGCTAAACAGGGGGCGGTAAGCACTGAAGCTTTCTTT. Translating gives CSAKQGAVSTEAFF.

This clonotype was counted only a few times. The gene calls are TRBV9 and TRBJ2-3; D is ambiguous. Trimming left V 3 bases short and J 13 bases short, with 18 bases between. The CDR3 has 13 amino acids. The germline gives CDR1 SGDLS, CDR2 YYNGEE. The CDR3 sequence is CASSGSPREVKYF. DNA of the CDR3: TGTGCCAGCAGCGGATCCCCAAGAGAAGTCAAGTATTTT.

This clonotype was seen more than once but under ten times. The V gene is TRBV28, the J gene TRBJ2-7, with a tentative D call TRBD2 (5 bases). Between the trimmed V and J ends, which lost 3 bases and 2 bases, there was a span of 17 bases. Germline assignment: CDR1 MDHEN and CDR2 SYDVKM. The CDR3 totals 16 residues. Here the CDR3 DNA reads TGTGCCAGCAGTTTGAAGTTAGCGCGTTCTACCTACGAGCAGTACTTC. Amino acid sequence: CASSLKLARSTYEQYF.

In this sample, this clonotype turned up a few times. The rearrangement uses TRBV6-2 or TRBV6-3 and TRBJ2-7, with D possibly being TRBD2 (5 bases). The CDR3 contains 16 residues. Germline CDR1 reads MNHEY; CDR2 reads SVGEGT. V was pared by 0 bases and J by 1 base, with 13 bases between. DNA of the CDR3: TGTGCCAGCAGTTACTCAAGGAGGCAGGAGTCCTACGAGCAGTACTTC. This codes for CASSYSRRQESYEQYF.

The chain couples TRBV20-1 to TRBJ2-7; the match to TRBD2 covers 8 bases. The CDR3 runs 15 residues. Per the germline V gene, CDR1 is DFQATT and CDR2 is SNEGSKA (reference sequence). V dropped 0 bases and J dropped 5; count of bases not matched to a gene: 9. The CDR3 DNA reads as TGCAGTGCTAGAGATCGAACGGGGGGGCCTAACGAGCAGTACTTC. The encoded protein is CSARDRTGGPNEQYF.

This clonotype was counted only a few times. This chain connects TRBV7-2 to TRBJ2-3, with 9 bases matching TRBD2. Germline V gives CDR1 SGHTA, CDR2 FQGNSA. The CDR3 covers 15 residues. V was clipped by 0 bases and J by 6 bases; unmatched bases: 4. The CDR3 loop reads CASSLAGTSSDTQYF. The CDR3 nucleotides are TGTGCCAGCAGCTTAGCCGGGACTAGCTCCGATACGCAGTATTTT.

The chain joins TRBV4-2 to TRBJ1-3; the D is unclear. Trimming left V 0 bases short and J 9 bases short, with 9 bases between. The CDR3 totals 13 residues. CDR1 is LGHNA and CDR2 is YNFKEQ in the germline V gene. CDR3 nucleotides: TGTGCCAGCAGCCAAGAAGAGGGTATCACCATATATTTT. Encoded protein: CASSQEEGITIYF.

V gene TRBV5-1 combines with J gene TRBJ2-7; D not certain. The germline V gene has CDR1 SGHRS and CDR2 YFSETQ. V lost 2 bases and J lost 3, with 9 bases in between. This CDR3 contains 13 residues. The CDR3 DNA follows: TGCGCCAGCAGCTTCTCGCTGAACTACGAGCAGTACTTC. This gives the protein CASSFSLNYEQYF. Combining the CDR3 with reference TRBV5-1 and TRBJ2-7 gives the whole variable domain KAGVTQTPRYLIKTRGQQVTLSCSPISGHRSVSWYQQTPGQGLQFLFEYFSETQRNKGNFPGRFSGRQFSNSRSEMNVSTLELGDSALYLCASSFSLNYEQYFGPGTRLTVT.

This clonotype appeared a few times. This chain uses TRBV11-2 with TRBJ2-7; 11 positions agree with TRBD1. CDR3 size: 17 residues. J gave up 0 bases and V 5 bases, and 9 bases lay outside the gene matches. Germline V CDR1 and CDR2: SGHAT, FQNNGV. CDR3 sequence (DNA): TGTGCCAGCAGCCTATCCGGGACAGGGGGTTTCTCCTACGAGCAGTACTTC. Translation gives CASSLSGTGGFSYEQYF.

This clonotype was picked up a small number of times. The CDR3 region is CASSDVRYNEQFF. CDR3 coding DNA: TGCGCCAGCAGTGACGTAAGATACAATGAGCAGTTCTTC. The V call is TRBV10-2, the J call TRBJ2-1; D is undetermined. Trimming left V 3 bases short and J 4 bases short, with 7 bases between. Germline V CDR1 and CDR2: WSHSY, SAAADI. The length of the CDR3 is 13 residues.

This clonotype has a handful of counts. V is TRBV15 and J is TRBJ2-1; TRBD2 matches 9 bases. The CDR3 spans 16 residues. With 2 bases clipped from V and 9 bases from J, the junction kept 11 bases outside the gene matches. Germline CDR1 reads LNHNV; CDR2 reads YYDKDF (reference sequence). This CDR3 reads CATSRKRREGRTEQFF. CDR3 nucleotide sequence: TGTGCCACCAGCAGAAAGAGGCGGGAGGGCCGTACTGAGCAGTTCTTC.

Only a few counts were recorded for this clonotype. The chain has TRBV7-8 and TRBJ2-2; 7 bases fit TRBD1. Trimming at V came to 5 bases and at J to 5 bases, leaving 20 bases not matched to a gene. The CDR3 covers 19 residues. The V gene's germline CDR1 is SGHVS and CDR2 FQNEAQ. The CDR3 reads CASSQRRLTRQGGTGELFF. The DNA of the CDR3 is TGTGCCAGCAGCCAAAGAAGATTAACTCGACAGGGCGGTACCGGGGAGCTGTTTTTT. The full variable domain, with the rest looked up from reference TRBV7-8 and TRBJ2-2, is GAGVSQSPRYKVAKRGQDVALRCDPISGHVSLFWYQQALGQGPEFLTYFQNEAQLDKSGLPSDRFFAERPEGSVSTLKIQRTQQEDSAVYLCASSQRRLTRQGGTGELFFGEGSRLTVL.

The CDR3 loop is CASSLLQGFEQYF. The DNA for the CDR3 is TGTGCCAGCAGTTTATTGCAGGGATTCGAGCAGTACTTC. This chain connects TRBV28 to TRBJ2-7; D perhaps matches TRBD1 (5 bases). Germline-derived CDR1 and CDR2 are MDHEN and SYDVKM. This CDR3 has 13 residues. Trimming pared 1 base from V and 6 bases from J, leaving 10 bases between.

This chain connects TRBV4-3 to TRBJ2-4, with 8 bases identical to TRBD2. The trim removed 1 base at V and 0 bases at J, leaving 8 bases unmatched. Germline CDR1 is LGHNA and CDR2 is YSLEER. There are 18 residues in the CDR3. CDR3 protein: CASSQVVAGLVAKNIQYF. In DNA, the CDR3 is TGCGCCAGCAGCCAAGTCGTAGCGGGACTGGTAGCCAAAAACATTCAGTACTTC.